These 9 T cell receptor beta chains originate from one sample sequenced in a study of glioma-infiltrating T cells after dendritic cell vaccination (dated by TCRdb to the mid-2010s). The library was generated by the immunoSEQ multiplex PCR assay. In TCRdb, the immuneACCESS table is reduced to in-frame sequences with V and J assigned. These tables do not hold every clone; where another copy was compared, an unresolved V gene accounts for under half, and the others remain unexplained. The sample table shows nearly 85,000 clones, and about 87% are seen once. In total, the top ten clones hold approximately 3% of the sample. The sample in question was blood, obtained before dendritic cell vaccination. These receptors all stem from a human donor with glioblastoma.

The chain employs TRBV30 and TRBJ2-6; D is possibly TRBD1 (5 bases). V was cut by 2 bases and J by 0 bases, with 11 bases left in between. Germline loops: CDR1 GTSNPN, CDR2 SVGIG (reference sequence). This CDR3 comprises 16 residues. CDR3 coding DNA: TGTGCCTGGAGTAGAACAGGCTCCTCTGGGGCCAACGTCCTGACTTTC. It yields the protein CAWSRTGSSGANVLTF.

The rearrangement uses TRBV19 and TRBJ2-2; 7 bases fit TRBD2. In germline, CDR1 is LNHDA, CDR2 SQIVND (reference sequence). The V segment lost 6 bases and the J segment 7 bases; nucleotides outside the gene matches: 11. This CDR3 has 15 residues. The CDR3 sequence is CASSTSGAGIGELFF. The CDR3 nucleotides read TGTGCCAGTAGCACCAGCGGGGCTGGCATCGGGGAGCTGTTTTTT.

The table lists this clone with a count of one. The chain recombines TRBV6-4 with TRBJ2-3; TRBD1 matches at 7 bases. The trim removed 3 bases at V and 2 bases at J, leaving 5 bases unmatched. Germline assignment: CDR1 MRHNA and CDR2 SNTAGT. The CDR3 covers 15 residues. DNA of the CDR3: TGTGCCAGCAGTGAAGGGGGCGCACACACAGATACGCAGTATTTT. Translated: CASSEGGAHTDTQYF.

V is TRBV6-5 and J is TRBJ1-1, with unresolved D. Trimming removed 0 bases from V and 10 bases from J, with 15 bases in between. This CDR3 contains 14 residues. The germline V gene encodes CDR1 MNHEY and CDR2 SVGAGI. The CDR3 reads CASSYSGGSFGAFF. Written as DNA, the CDR3 is TGTGCCAGCAGTTACTCGGGCGGGTCTTTCGGAGCTTTCTTT.

The chain links TRBV7-2 to TRBJ2-3; 12 bases are a match to TRBD2. Germline values: CDR1 SGHTA, CDR2 FQGNSA. V lost 0 bases and J lost 0; bases outside the gene matches: 4. CDR3 size: 18 residues. In DNA form, the CDR3 reads TGTGCCAGCAGCTTAGCGGGACTAGCGGGCCTAAGCACAGATACGCAGTATTTT. The encoded protein is CASSLAGLAGLSTDTQYF.

The chain is built from TRBV4-1 and TRBJ1-2, with D perhaps TRBD1 (6 bases). Trimming left V 4 bases short and J 2 bases short, with 11 bases between. CDR3 length: 14 amino acids. Germline V gives CDR1 MGHRA, CDR2 YSYEKL. The CDR3 region has the DNA TGCGCCAGCAGCCGACCAGGGGAGAACTATGGCTACACCTTC. This translates into CASSRPGENYGYTF.

The chain is built from TRBV18 and TRBJ2-5, with D unresolved. Germline assignment: CDR1 KGHSH and CDR2 LQKENI. This CDR3 has 12 residues. Trimming removed 0 bases at V and 5 bases at J, with 4 bases between. The CDR3 sequence is CASSPPGETQYF. The CDR3 DNA follows: TGTGCCAGCTCACCACCCGGTGAGACCCAGTACTTC.

The chain carries TRBV21-1 and TRBJ1-5; TRBD1 is the table's D call, not checked against the DNA. TRBV21-1 is reported as a pseudogene. The CDR3 has 16 residues. The CDR3 sequence is CASSNRGTWVGQPQHF. The CDR3, as DNA: TGTGCCAGCAGTAACAGGGGGACCTGGGTGGGGCAGCCCCAGCATTTT.

V and J are TRBV6-6 and TRBJ2-7, with a weak D call TRBD1 (6 bases). Germline CDR1 reads MNHNY; CDR2 reads SVGAGI (reference sequence). Trimming cost V 6 bases and J 0 bases, with 15 bases left between them. The CDR3 length is 15 residues. For the CDR3, the DNA is TGTGCCAGCAGAGCCTCCGACAGGCCCTCCTACGAGCAGTACTTC. As protein: CASRASDRPSYEQYF.